A single sample gave rise to the 26 T cell receptor beta chains below, sequenced in a study of T-cell reconstitution after alpha-beta-depleted transplantation in children. Unique molecular identifiers were used in preparing the TCRbeta library. TCRdb analysed the PCR reads with MiXCR anew, one entry per CDR3 protein. This table holds about 580,000 distinct CDR3 sequences, about 21% found once. The starting material was PBMCs, mostly from graft donor cells, obtained 360 days after TCRalphabeta/CD19-depleted stem cell transplant. These receptors were collected from a boy younger than two who had a stem cell transplant for acute myeloid leukemia, so the T cells may come from the graft donor.

This chain uses TRBV19 with TRBJ2-1, with D unclear. V lost 3 bases and J lost 6, with 15 bases in between. Germline lookup yields CDR1 LNHDA and CDR2 SQIVND (reference sequence). The CDR3 is 15 amino acids. The CDR3, as DNA: TGTGCCAGTAGTATTACCCCTTGGGTCAGCAATGAGCAGTTCTTC. As protein: CASSITPWVSNEQFF.

The chain combines TRBV10-2 with TRBJ1-6, with 8 bases aligning to TRBD1. Germline CDR1 and CDR2: WSHSY and SAAADI. CDR3 length: 14 amino acids. The junction had 0 bases not matched to a gene; V was cut back by 0 bases and J by 8 bases. The CDR3 sequence: CASSESGQDSPLHF. CDR3 sequence (DNA): TGCGCCAGCAGTGAGTCGGGACAGGATTCACCCCTCCACTTT.

The rearrangement uses TRBV12-3 or TRBV12-4 and TRBJ1-5, with D perhaps TRBD1 (6 bases). The CDR3 is 12 amino acids. Deletions cut 8 bases from V and 8 bases from J, with 13 bases between. The CDR3 region is CASRSEGEPQHF. CDR3 bases: TGTGCCAGCCGTTCGGAGGGGGAGCCCCAGCATTTT.

This clonotype was detected a few times. The genes are TRBV6-5 and TRBJ1-2, with 10 nucleotides matching TRBD1. The germline V gene has CDR1 MNHEY and CDR2 SVGAGI. The CDR3 runs 14 residues. The V gene end was trimmed by 9 bases and the J gene end by 1 base; junction bases not matched to a gene: 5. CDR3: CARPRTGGNYGYTF. The CDR3, as DNA: TGTGCCAGACCCCGGACAGGGGGTAACTATGGCTACACCTTC.

The CDR3 loop is CASSLGTAPYEQYF. In DNA form, the CDR3 reads TGTGCCAGCAGCTTGGGTACAGCCCCCTACGAGCAGTACTTC. The J gene is TRBJ2-7, the V gene TRBV7-8; D unresolved. Trimming left V 3 bases short and J 2 bases short, with 11 bases between. CDR1 is SGHVS, CDR2 FQNEAQ, per germline. The CDR3 has 14 residues.

The V and J genes are TRBV12-3 or TRBV12-4 and TRBJ2-3, with D perhaps matching TRBD1 (6 bases). The V end lost 7 bases, the J end lost 6 bases, and 26 bases lay between the germline ends. The length of the CDR3 is 17 residues. The CDR3 loop is CASNPLNRVGPVDTQYF. The CDR3, as DNA: TGTGCCAGCAACCCCTTAAACAGGGTTGGCCCTGTGGATACGCAGTATTTT.

The CDR3 loop reads CASSFLGSGNYGYTF. In nucleotides, the CDR3 is TGTGCCAGCAGCTTCCTAGGTTCGGGGAACTATGGCTACACCTTC. This chain uses TRBV6-1 with TRBJ1-2, with D unclear. The CDR3 length is 15 residues. Trimming took off 6 bases at V and 2 bases at J, with 16 bases between the two ends. Germline-derived CDR1 and CDR2 are MNHNS and SASEGT.

The chain links TRBV5-5 to TRBJ2-7; 8 bases map to TRBD1. The CDR3 sequence is 15 residues long. V lost 4 bases, J lost 3 bases, and 9 bases stayed unmatched. Germline V lookup: CDR1 SGHKS, CDR2 YYEKEE (reference sequence). Here the CDR3 reads CASSRTGRPLYEQYV. The CDR3 bases are TGTGCCAGCAGCCGGACAGGGAGGCCCCTCTACGAGCAGTACGTC.

In this sample, this clonotype turned up many times. The chain recombines TRBV20-1 with TRBJ2-1; D gene uncertain. The V and J ends lost 6 bases and 3 bases respectively, with 9 bases between them. The germline gives CDR1 DFQATT, CDR2 SNEGSKA (reference sequence). The CDR3 loop spans 12 amino acids. The CDR3 is CSAPQSYNEQFF. The CDR3 DNA reads as TGCAGTGCACCTCAGAGCTACAATGAGCAGTTCTTC.

This clonotype was detected ten times or more. V and J are TRBV29-1 and TRBJ2-7; D remains ambiguous. The V and J ends lost 2 bases and 3 bases respectively, with 17 bases between them. The CDR3 length is 15 residues. Germline V lookup: CDR1 SQVTM, CDR2 ANQGSEA. The CDR3 is CSVEMGWLGDYEQYF. CDR3 bases: TGCAGCGTTGAAATGGGGTGGCTAGGAGACTACGAGCAGTACTTC.

The chain recombines TRBV20-1 with TRBJ1-5; weak D call: TRBD1 (5 bases). The ends were cut back, 0 bases at V and 8 bases at J, with 8 bases in the middle. CDR3 length: 12 residues. Germline lookup yields CDR1 DFQATT and CDR2 SNEGSKA (reference sequence). Written as DNA, the CDR3 is TGCAGTGCTAGAGATGGGGGGGAGCCCCAGCATTTT. Its translation is CSARDGGEPQHF.

This clonotype was picked up many times. This chain connects TRBV7-9 to TRBJ2-6; D gene unclear. The ends were cut back, 5 bases at V and 1 base at J, with 9 bases in the middle. Germline CDR1 reads SEHNR; CDR2 reads FQNEAQ (reference sequence). The CDR3 is 15 amino acids. This CDR3 reads CASSEVLSGANVLTF. In DNA, the CDR3 is TGTGCCAGCAGCGAGGTTCTTTCTGGGGCCAACGTCCTGACTTTC. The full variable domain, completed using reference TRBV7-9 and TRBJ2-6, is DTGVSQNPRHKITKRGQNVTFRCDPISEHNRLYWYRQTLGQGPEFLTYFQNEAQLEKSRLLSDRFSAERPKGSFSTLEIQRTEQGDSAMYLCASSEVLSGANVLTFGAGSRLTVL.

This clonotype was seen more than once but under ten times. The genes are TRBV12-3 or TRBV12-4 and TRBJ1-1; D is uncertain. The CDR3 length is 15 residues. V shed 4 bases and J shed 0 bases, with 12 bases lying between them. The CDR3 here is CASSYSTPLNTEAFF. The DNA of the CDR3 is TGTGCCAGCAGTTATAGTACCCCCCTGAACACTGAAGCTTTCTTT.

This clonotype was found many times. The rearrangement joins TRBV5-5 to TRBJ2-1; D is unclear. Trimming stripped 2 bases from V and 1 base from J, with 10 bases between. The CDR3 totals 15 residues. CDR1 and CDR2 (germline): SGHKS, YYEKEE (reference sequence). Here the CDR3 DNA reads TGTGCCAGCAGCTTTGGCCCAGCTTCCTACAATGAGCAGTTCTTC. Translating it yields CASSFGPASYNEQFF. Supplemented by reference TRBV5-5 and TRBJ2-1, the full variable domain reads DAGVTQSPTHLIKTRGQQVTLRCSPISGHKSVSWYQQVLGQGPQFIFQYYEKEERGRGNFPDRFSARQFPNYSSELNVNALLLGDSALYLCASSFGPASYNEQFFGPGTRLTVL.

This clonotype was seen a single time. A much more abundant neighbour one base away suggests this may be a read error. The genes are TRBV11-3 and TRBJ2-1; D is ambiguous. The CDR3 is 13 residues long. Germline-derived CDR1 and CDR2 are SGHNT and YENEEA. Trimming removed 1 base at V and 5 bases at J, with 6 bases between. DNA for the CDR3: TGTGCCAGCAGCTTAGGCGATAACAATGAGCAGTTCTTC. Amino acids: CASSLGDNNEQFF.

On this clonotype itself: Without the conserved terminal phenylalanine or tryptophan, this CDR3 likely stems from a read error. The chain joins TRBV6-2 or TRBV6-3 to TRBJ2-7; weak D call: TRBD2 (5 bases). The CDR3 runs to 13 residues. Per the germline V gene, CDR1 is MNHEY and CDR2 is SVGEGT. The V and J ends lost 4 bases and 0 bases respectively, with 7 bases between them. CDR3 sequence reads: CASSLGSSYEQYD. CDR3 nucleotide sequence: TGTGCCAGCAGTTTAGGGAGCTCCTACGAGCAGTACGAC.

This clonotype came up many times. This chain joins TRBV28 and TRBJ2-7; D unresolved. The CDR3 has 12 residues. V was pared by 4 bases and J by 2 bases, with 6 bases between. The germline gives CDR1 MDHEN, CDR2 SYDVKM. The CDR3 sequence is CASSSWAYEQYV. For the CDR3, the DNA is TGTGCCAGCAGTTCATGGGCCTACGAGCAGTACGTC.

This clonotype was counted a few times. The J gene is TRBJ2-1, the V gene TRBV12-3 or TRBV12-4; 9 positions agree with TRBD1. The J segment lost 6 bases and the V segment lost 5 bases, leaving 5 bases of the junction unmatched. The CDR3 spans 14 residues. The DNA for the CDR3 is TGTGCCAGCAGTCCGACAGGGGGTCGCAATGAGCAGTTCTTC. As protein: CASSPTGGRNEQFF.

The sample holds many counts of this clonotype. This sequence joins TRBV12-3 or TRBV12-4 and TRBJ2-5, with a weak D call TRBD2 (6 bases). This CDR3 region has 14 residues. V dropped 3 bases and J dropped 1 base, with 9 bases sitting between them. CDR3 protein: CASSFRDFQETQYF. CDR3 nucleotide sequence: TGTGCCAGCAGTTTTAGGGACTTCCAAGAGACCCAGTACTTC.

This clonotype was counted only a few times. The gene calls are TRBV7-8 and TRBJ2-3; no reliable D call. V was cut by 2 bases and J by 5 bases, with 14 bases left in between. Germline V gives CDR1 SGHVS, CDR2 FQNEAQ. CDR3 length: 15 amino acids. The CDR3: CASSLFELRQDTQYF. The DNA of the CDR3 is TGTGCCAGCAGCTTATTCGAACTTCGGCAAGATACGCAGTATTTT.

CDR3 coding DNA: TGTGCCAGCAGCCAAGGGTCCGGTGAGCAGTTCTTC. This encodes CASSQGSGEQFF. V gene TRBV3-1 combines with J gene TRBJ2-1; D is unclear. V was trimmed by 1 base and J by 9 bases, leaving 7 bases between them. Germline values: CDR1 LGHDT, CDR2 YNNKEL (reference sequence). This CDR3 spans 12 amino acids.

The gene calls are TRBV20-1 and TRBJ2-7, with D perhaps being TRBD1 or TRBD2 (5 bases each). The V end was cut by 4 bases, the J end by 3 bases, with 16 bases between. The germline CDR1 and CDR2 sequences are DFQATT and SNEGSKA (reference sequence). The CDR3 covers 14 residues. This CDR3 is CSATRDGEYYEQYV. The CDR3 coding sequence is TGCAGTGCTACCAGGGACGGCGAATACTACGAGCAGTACGTC.

This clonotype appeared a few times. The chain combines TRBV6-1 with TRBJ2-5; D not certain. The germline CDR1 and CDR2 sequences are MNHNS and SASEGT. V lost 1 base and J 5 bases, leaving 11 bases between the germline ends. CDR3 length: 14 residues. The CDR3: CASSEERLWETQYF. The CDR3, as DNA: TGTGCCAGCAGTGAAGAGAGATTATGGGAGACCCAGTACTTC.

This chain's CDR3 is CASREIQGSVAFF. CDR3 nucleotides: TGTGCCAGCAGAGAAATCCAGGGAAGTGTAGCTTTCTTT. The J gene is TRBJ1-1, the V gene TRBV2, with D possibly TRBD1 on 5 matching bases. V gave up 6 bases and J gave up 10 bases, with 18 bases separating them. The CDR3 covers 13 residues. Germline loops: CDR1 SNHLY, CDR2 FYNNEI.

This sequence joins TRBV7-2 and TRBJ2-5; D is unclear. Looked up from germline, CDR1 is SGHTA and CDR2 is FQGNSA. This CDR3 spans 13 amino acids. Between the trimmed V and J ends, which lost 4 bases and 5 bases, there was a span of 11 bases. The CDR3: CASSYLDGETQYF. CDR3 nucleotides: TGTGCCAGCAGCTATTTGGACGGGGAGACCCAGTACTTC.

The chain joins TRBV29-1 to TRBJ1-2; D gene uncertain. Germline CDR1 reads SQVTM; CDR2 reads ANQGSEA. The CDR3 has 12 amino acids. Trimming removed 1 base at V and 6 bases at J, with 9 bases between. CDR3 sequence (DNA): TGCAGCGTTGAAGTGACGGGAAATGGCTACACCTTC. Translating it yields CSVEVTGNGYTF.